The 20 T cell receptor beta chains reported below all come from one sample, sequenced in a study of CD8 T cells in Susac syndrome. When the RNA was reverse transcribed, random hexamers were used with an input of roughly 0.5 to 1 ug. TCRdb itself ran the immunoSEQ multiplex PCR reads through MiXCR, one entry per CDR3 protein. The sample holds some 260,000 distinct CDR3 sequences, about 94% seen once. Sequencing used CD4+ T cells from PBMCs. The receptors derive from a human donor with multiple sclerosis.

The V and J genes are TRBV7-9 and TRBJ2-3; D perhaps matches TRBD1 (5 bases). There are 12 residues in the CDR3. Per the germline V gene, CDR1 is SEHNR and CDR2 is FQNEAQ (reference sequence). V lost 5 bases and J lost 4, with 7 bases in between. The CDR3 loop reads CASSARADTQYF. The DNA for the CDR3 is TGTGCCAGCAGCGCCAGGGCAGATACGCAGTATTTT.

The chain employs TRBV5-6 and TRBJ2-7, with D maybe TRBD1 (6 bases). Per the germline V gene, CDR1 is SGHDT and CDR2 is YYEEEE. V lost 4 bases and J 2 bases, leaving 16 bases between the germline ends. The CDR3 is 15 amino acids. The CDR3 region has the DNA TGTGCCAGCAGCCCTGTGTGGGGGCGAACCTACGAGCAGTACTTC. The encoded protein is CASSPVWGRTYEQYF.

CDR3 residues: CASTLTETNTGELFF. CDR3 DNA: TGTGCCAGCACTCTGACAGAGACGAACACCGGGGAGCTGTTTTTT. The J gene is TRBJ2-2, the V gene TRBV2; tentative D call: TRBD1 (5 bases). Trimming took off 7 bases at V and 0 bases at J, with 12 bases between the two ends. Germline CDR1 SNHLY, CDR2 FYNNEI. This CDR3 contains 15 residues.

V and J are TRBV5-1 and TRBJ2-7, with D possibly being TRBD1 (5 bases). Germline CDR1 and CDR2: SGHRS and YFSETQ. The ends were cut back, 2 bases at V and 5 bases at J, with 8 bases in the middle. The CDR3 length is 12 residues. The CDR3 sequence is CASSFGADEQYF. The CDR3 region has the DNA TGCGCCAGCAGCTTTGGGGCAGACGAGCAGTACTTC.

The chain has TRBV2 and TRBJ2-1; D ambiguous. This CDR3 has 14 amino acids. The V gene's germline CDR1 is SNHLY and CDR2 FYNNEI. The ends were cut back, 9 bases at V and 7 bases at J, with 19 bases in the middle. The CDR3 bases are TGTGCCAGTTTCCTCCTTCAGGACCGGAATGAGCAGTTCTTC. Protein product: CASFLLQDRNEQFF.

The J gene is TRBJ2-5, the V gene TRBV20-1, with D perhaps TRBD2 (5 bases). The CDR3 consists of 12 residues. The germline V and J ends were trimmed by 6 bases and 5 bases, with 13 bases remaining between them. From germline, CDR1 is DFQATT and CDR2 SNEGSKA (reference sequence). CDR3 protein: CSARRFGETQYF. The CDR3 DNA reads as TGCAGTGCCAGGAGGTTCGGCGAGACCCAGTACTTC.

The V and J genes are TRBV9 and TRBJ2-5; 11 bases fit TRBD2. Germline V gene data show CDR1 as SGDLS and CDR2 as YYNGEE. The CDR3 extends over 15 amino acids. J was trimmed by 5 bases and V by 0 bases; bases with no gene match: 3. CDR3: CASSVAASGGETQYF. CDR3 bases: TGTGCCAGCAGCGTAGCGGCTAGCGGGGGGGAGACCCAGTACTTC.

The rearrangement joins TRBV12-3 or TRBV12-4 to TRBJ2-7, with TRBD1 matching over 10 bases. The CDR3 contains 16 residues. The junction had 9 bases not matched to a gene; V was cut back by 6 bases and J by 1 base. CDR3 nucleotide sequence: TGTGCCAGCAGCCCTACCACGGGACAGGGGTCCTACGAGCAGTACTTC. Amino acid sequence: CASSPTTGQGSYEQYF.

The chain has TRBV29-1 and TRBJ2-5; TRBD1 agrees at 9 bases. This CDR3 is 14 amino acids long. Germline CDR1 reads SQVTM; CDR2 reads ANQGSEA. V was pared by 7 bases and J by 0 bases, with 6 bases of the junction left unmatched. Written as DNA, the CDR3 is TGCAGCGGACAGACAGGGGGGAACCAAGAGACCCAGTACTTC. Protein: CSGQTGGNQETQYF.

The chain carries TRBV20-1 and TRBJ2-7, with D maybe TRBD2 (5 bases). This CDR3 is 13 amino acids long. The V and J ends lost 0 bases and 7 bases respectively, with 13 bases between them. Germline V lookup: CDR1 DFQATT, CDR2 SNEGSKA (reference sequence). CDR3 residues: CSARDQRTREQYV. The CDR3 nucleotides read TGCAGTGCTAGAGATCAACGAACTAGGGAGCAGTACGTC.

The gene calls are TRBV7-3 and TRBJ1-3, with 9 nucleotides matching TRBD1. The germline CDR1 and CDR2 sequences are SGHTA and FQGTGA. The CDR3 sequence is 15 residues long. The V gene end was trimmed by 5 bases and the J gene end by 2 bases; junction bases not matched to a gene: 4. Here the CDR3 reads CASSRGQGAGNTIYF. DNA for the CDR3: TGTGCCAGCAGCCGGGGACAGGGTGCTGGAAACACCATATATTTT. Full variable domain (remainder filled in from reference TRBV7-3 and TRBJ1-3): GAGVSQTPSNKVTEKGKYVELRCDPISGHTALYWYRQSLGQGPEFLIYFQGTGAADDSGLPNDRFFAVRPEGSVSTLKIQRTERGDSAVYLCASSRGQGAGNTIYFGEGSWLTVV.

This clonotype has only one observation. The chain carries TRBV30 and TRBJ1-2; no reliable D call. The length of the CDR3 is 14 residues. V lost 1 base and J lost 6, with 15 bases in between. In germline, CDR1 is GTSNPN, CDR2 SVGIG (reference sequence). Here the CDR3 reads CAWSGVRGDDGYTF. As DNA, the CDR3 is TGTGCCTGGAGTGGGGTTCGGGGAGACGATGGCTACACCTTC.

The chain combines TRBV6-1 with TRBJ1-3; weak D call: TRBD1 (5 bases). V lost 6 bases and J lost 0, with 15 bases in between. CDR1 MNHNS and CDR2 SASEGT come from the germline V gene. This CDR3 comprises 16 residues. CDR3 amino acids: CASSPRRRGSGNTIYF. The CDR3 bases are TGTGCCAGCAGCCCGAGGAGGAGGGGCTCTGGAAACACCATATATTTT.

The chain carries TRBV4-1 and TRBJ2-7, with 8 bases matching TRBD2. The trim removed 0 bases at V and 5 bases at J, leaving 15 bases unmatched. This CDR3 region has 18 residues. CDR1 is MGHRA, CDR2 YSYEKL, per germline. CDR3 loop: CASSQDSGQWGLGNEQYF. DNA for the CDR3: TGCGCCAGCAGCCAAGACTCGGGTCAATGGGGACTAGGGAACGAGCAGTACTTC.

The V gene is TRBV20-1, the J gene TRBJ1-5, with D tentatively TRBD1 (6 bases). Germline CDR1 DFQATT, CDR2 SNEGSKA (reference sequence). The V end was cut by 1 base, the J end by 6 bases, with 16 bases between. The CDR3 is 15 residues long. DNA for the CDR3: TGCAGTGCTAGAGTGGGGGGGCCTGGGAGTCAGCCCCAGCATTTT. Translating gives CSARVGGPGSQPQHF.

This clonotype has more than one count but fewer than ten. The chain recombines TRBV6-1 with TRBJ2-5; the match to TRBD1 covers 8 bases. Germline V gene lookup returns CDR1 MNHNS and CDR2 SASEGT. This CDR3 contains 15 residues. The junction had 6 bases not matched to a gene; V was cut back by 6 bases and J by 0 bases. In nucleotides, the CDR3 is TGTGCCAGCAGCGCAGACAGGGGTTACCAAGAGACCCAGTACTTC. Its translation: CASSADRGYQETQYF.

The chain is built from TRBV3-1 and TRBJ1-6; D gene ambiguous. V was clipped by 4 bases and J by 5 bases, with 9 bases between them. There are 14 residues in the CDR3. Germline CDR1 reads LGHDT; CDR2 reads YNNKEL (reference sequence). The CDR3 region is CASSLRGNNSPLHF. In nucleotides, the CDR3 is TGTGCCAGCAGCCTTCGGGGAAATAATTCACCCCTCCACTTT.

This clonotype was observed a handful of times. This chain joins TRBV7-8 and TRBJ2-1; 9 nucleotides match TRBD2. Looked up from germline, CDR1 is SGHVS and CDR2 is FQNEAQ. J lost 1 base, V lost 5 bases, and 3 bases had no gene match. The CDR3 totals 15 residues. The CDR3 sequence is CASSETSGSYNEQFF. CDR3 coding DNA: TGTGCCAGCAGCGAGACTAGCGGTTCCTACAATGAGCAGTTCTTC.

This clonotype was counted once. V usage is TRBV7-3 and J usage is TRBJ2-3; D may correspond to TRBD1 or TRBD2 (5 bases each). The CDR3 covers 14 residues. Per the germline V gene, CDR1 is SGHTA and CDR2 is FQGTGA. The germline V and J ends were trimmed by 2 bases and 6 bases, with 12 bases remaining between them. The CDR3 here is CASSLAQGVDTQYF. CDR3 nucleotide sequence: TGTGCCAGCAGCTTAGCCCAGGGAGTGGATACGCAGTATTTT.

J is TRBJ1-1 and V is TRBV20-1, with 7 bases lining up with TRBD1. Germline CDR1 is DFQATT and CDR2 is SNEGSKA (reference sequence). V shed 2 bases and J 4 bases; nucleotides not matched to a gene: 4. This CDR3 comprises 13 residues. CDR3 coding DNA: TGCAGTGCTAGAACAACAGGGGCCACTGAAGCTTTCTTT. It encodes CSARTTGATEAFF.